The clone carrying this TCR beta chain was picked up a small number of times. What it recognizes is unknown. This sample is drawn from a study of T-cell memory formation after mild COVID-19. Regarding the study as a whole: Mostly located in CM and EM were contracting CD4+ clones, with contracting CD8+ clones located in EMRA.

V lost 0 bases and J lost 1; bases outside the gene matches: 3. This CDR3 region has 16 residues. In germline, CDR1 is LGHNA, CDR2 YNFKEQ. Using its own MiXCR run on the 5' RACE reads, TCRdb lists one record per CDR3 protein. The sample shows about 210,000 distinct CDR3 sequences, under 12% of them seen only once. Sequencing input: PBMCs or a T cell subset sorted from them (not recorded which). V and J are TRBV4-2 and TRBJ2-3, with TRBD2 matching over 8 bases. The sequence derives from a man aged 18 to 29 who had mild COVID-19 (a few samples of this study predate the infection). Cell type and time point are not known. The CDR3 reads CASSQDPAGGTDTQYF. DNA of the CDR3: TGTGCCAGCAGCCAAGATCCAGCGGGAGGCACAGATACGCAGTATTTT.